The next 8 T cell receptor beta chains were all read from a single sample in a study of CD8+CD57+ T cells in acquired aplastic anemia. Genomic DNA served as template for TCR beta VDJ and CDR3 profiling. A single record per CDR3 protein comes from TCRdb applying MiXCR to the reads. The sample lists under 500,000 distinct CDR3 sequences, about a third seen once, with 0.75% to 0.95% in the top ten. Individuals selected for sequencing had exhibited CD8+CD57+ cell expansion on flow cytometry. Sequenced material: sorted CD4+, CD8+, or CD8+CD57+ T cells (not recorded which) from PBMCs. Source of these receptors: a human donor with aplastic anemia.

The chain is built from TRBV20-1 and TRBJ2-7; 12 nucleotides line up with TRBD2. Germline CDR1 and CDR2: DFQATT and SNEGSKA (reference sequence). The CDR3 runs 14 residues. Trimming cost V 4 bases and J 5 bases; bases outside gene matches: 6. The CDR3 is CSATLAGGRNEQYF. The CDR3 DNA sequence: TGCAGTGCTACTCTAGCGGGGGGGCGAAACGAGCAGTACTTC.

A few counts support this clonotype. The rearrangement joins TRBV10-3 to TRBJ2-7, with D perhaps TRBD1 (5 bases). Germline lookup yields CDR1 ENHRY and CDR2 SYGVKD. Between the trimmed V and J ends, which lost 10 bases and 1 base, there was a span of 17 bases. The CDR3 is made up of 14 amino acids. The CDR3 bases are TGTGCCACCAAAACAGGCCTGGAGTCCTACGAGCAGTACTTC. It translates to CATKTGLESYEQYF.

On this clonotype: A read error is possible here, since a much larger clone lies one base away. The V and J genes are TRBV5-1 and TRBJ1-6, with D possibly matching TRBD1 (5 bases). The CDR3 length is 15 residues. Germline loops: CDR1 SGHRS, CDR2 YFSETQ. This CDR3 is CASKSSGTEPSPLRF. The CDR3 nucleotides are TGCGCCAGCAAAAGCTCCGGGACGGAACCATCACCCCTCCGCTTT. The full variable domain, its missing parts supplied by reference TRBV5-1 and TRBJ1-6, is KAGVTQTPRYLIKTRGQQVTLSCSPISGHRSVSWYQQTPGQGLQFLFEYFSETQRNKGNFPGRFSGRQFSNSRSEMNVSTLELGDSALYLCASKSSGTEPSPLRFGNGTRLTVT.

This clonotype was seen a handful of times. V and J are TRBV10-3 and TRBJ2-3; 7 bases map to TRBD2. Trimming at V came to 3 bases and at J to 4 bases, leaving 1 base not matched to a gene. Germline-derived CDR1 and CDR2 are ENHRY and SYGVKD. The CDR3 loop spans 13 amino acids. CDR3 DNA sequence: TGTGCCATCAGTGACCTAGCGGCAGATACGCAGTATTTT. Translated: CAISDLAADTQYF.

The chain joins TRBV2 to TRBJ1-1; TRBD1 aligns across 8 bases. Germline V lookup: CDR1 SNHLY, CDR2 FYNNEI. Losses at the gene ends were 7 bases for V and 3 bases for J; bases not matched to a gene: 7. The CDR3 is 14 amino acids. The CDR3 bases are TGTGCCAGCATCCATACAGGGGGTTACACTGAAGCTTTCTTT. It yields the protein CASIHTGGYTEAFF.

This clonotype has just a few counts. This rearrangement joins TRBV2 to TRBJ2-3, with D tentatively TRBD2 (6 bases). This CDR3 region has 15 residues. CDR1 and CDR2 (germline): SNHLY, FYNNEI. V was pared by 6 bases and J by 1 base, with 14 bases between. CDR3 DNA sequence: TGTGCCAGCAGATATAGCGGTCCGGGCACAGATACGCAGTATTTT. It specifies CASRYSGPGTDTQYF.

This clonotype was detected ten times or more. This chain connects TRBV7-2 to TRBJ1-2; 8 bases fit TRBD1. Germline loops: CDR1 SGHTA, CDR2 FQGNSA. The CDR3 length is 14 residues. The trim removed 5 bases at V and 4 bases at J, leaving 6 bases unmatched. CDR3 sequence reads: CASSTYRGGYGYTF. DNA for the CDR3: TGTGCCAGCAGCACCTACAGGGGGGGCTATGGCTACACCTTC.

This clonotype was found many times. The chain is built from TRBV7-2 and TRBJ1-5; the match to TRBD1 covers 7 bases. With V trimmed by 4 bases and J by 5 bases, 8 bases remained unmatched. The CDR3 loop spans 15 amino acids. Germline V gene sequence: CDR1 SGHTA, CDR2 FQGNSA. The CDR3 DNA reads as TGTGCCAGCAGCTCGACAGGGCGGGCGGATCAGCCCCAGCATTTT. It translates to CASSSTGRADQPQHF.